The 28 T cell receptor beta chains below come from one sample, sequenced in a study of sequential checkpoint blockade in melanoma. Treatment indicated: randomized to nivolumab then ipilimumab (arm A) or the reverse (arm B). Assay: immunoSEQ multiplex PCR; the TCRdb copy retains only in-frame clones and omits some. Here the sample spans 4,000 or so clones, approximately 57% being singletons. Sequences were derived from CD8+ T cells sorted from blood (inferred from file names), sampled from a patient given nivolumab and ipilimumab in sequence. The receptors were gathered from a human patient with melanoma. Some clones in this sample may be carry-over from other donors' samples.

This clone was seen a few times. The V gene is TRBV27, the J gene TRBJ1-2, with TRBD1 identical over 8 bases. This CDR3 region has 13 residues. V trimming: 5 bases; J trimming: 3 bases; junction bases outside the gene matches: 2. Per germline, CDR1 MNHEY and CDR2 SMNVEV (reference sequence). CDR3 sequence reads: CASSATGDYGYTF. CDR3 DNA sequence: TGTGCCAGCAGTGCGACAGGGGACTATGGCTACACCTTC.

The chain links TRBV7-6 to TRBJ1-1, with 7 bases matching TRBD1. J lost 4 bases, V lost 8 bases, and 10 bases had no gene match. This CDR3 has 14 amino acids. CDR1 is SGHVS, CDR2 FNYEAQ, per germline. CDR3 region: CASFAPEGATEAFF. In DNA, the CDR3 is TGTGCCAGCTTCGCCCCTGAGGGGGCCACTGAAGCTTTCTTT.

The gene calls are TRBV7-9 and TRBJ1-2; 9 bases map to TRBD1. Germline V gene data show CDR1 as SEHNR and CDR2 as FQNEAQ (reference sequence). The CDR3 sequence is 14 residues long. The V segment lost 3 bases and the J segment 9 bases; nucleotides outside the gene matches: 8. CDR3 in DNA: TGTGCCAGCAGCTTGTCGGACAGGGGATTCCGCTACACCTTC. Translating it yields CASSLSDRGFRYTF.

The genes are TRBV5-6 and TRBJ1-2; possibly TRBD1 for D (5 bases). V was trimmed by 2 bases and J by 9 bases, leaving 17 bases between them. Germline V gives CDR1 SGHDT, CDR2 YYEEEE. This CDR3 is built from 14 residues. CDR3 bases: TGTGCCAGCAGCTTTCATGGACAACTCCAAAGCTACACCTTC. Translation gives CASSFHGQLQSYTF. The full variable domain, rest sourced from reference TRBV5-6 and TRBJ1-2, is DAGVTQSPTHLIKTRGQQVTLRCSPKSGHDTVSWYQQALGQGPQFIFQYYEEEERQRGNFPDRFSGHQFPNYSSELNVNALLLGDSALYLCASSFHGQLQSYTFGSGTRLTVV.

In its sample, this clone was seen a few times. The J gene is TRBJ1-5, the V gene TRBV19; D perhaps matches TRBD1 (6 bases). Trimming shortened V by 3 bases and J by 7 bases, and 16 bases separated the two germline ends. Germline CDR1 and CDR2: LNHDA and SQIVND (reference sequence). The CDR3 covers 15 residues. The CDR3 DNA sequence: TGTGCCAGTAGTATTGCACAGGGTTTTTGGCAGCCCCAGCATTTT. This encodes CASSIAQGFWQPQHF.

This clone appeared a few times. This could be a read error, since a much larger clone is one nucleotide away. The V and J genes are TRBV29-1 and TRBJ1-4, with 9 positions matching TRBD1. Germline CDR1 SQVTM, CDR2 ANQGSEA. The length of the CDR3 is 14 residues. CDR3 residues: CSVGTGGTNAKLFF. CDR3 nucleotides: TGCAGCGTCGGTACAGGGGGCACTAATGCAAAACTGTTTTTT.

The chain recombines TRBV27 with TRBJ2-1; TRBD1 might be the D (6 bases). CDR1 MNHEY and CDR2 SMNVEV come from the germline V gene (reference sequence). The CDR3 consists of 15 residues. Trimming left V 4 bases short and J 5 bases short, with 15 bases between. In nucleotides, the CDR3 is TGTGCCAGCAGTTCCGCCCCCCAGGGGAACAATGAGCAGTTCTTC. It specifies CASSSAPQGNNEQFF.

The CDR3 spells CASSIGQAYEQYF. CDR3 in DNA: TGTGCCAGTAGTATAGGACAGGCCTACGAGCAGTACTTC. The chain is built from TRBV19 and TRBJ2-7, with D possibly matching TRBD1 (6 bases). V gave up 1 base and J gave up 2 bases, with 6 bases separating them. The CDR3 contains 13 residues. Germline V gene data show CDR1 as LNHDA and CDR2 as SQIVND (reference sequence). The variable domain in full, with the rest retrieved from reference TRBV19 and TRBJ2-7, is DGGITQSPKYLFRKEGQNVTLSCEQNLNHDAMYWYRQDPGQGLRLIYYSQIVNDFQKGDIAEGYSVSREKKESFPLTVTSAQKNPTAFYLCASSIGQAYEQYFGPGTRLTVT.

V is TRBV19 and J is TRBJ2-1; 7 bases line up with TRBD1. CDR1 and CDR2 (germline): LNHDA, SQIVND (reference sequence). The junction had 13 bases not matched to a gene; V was cut back by 3 bases and J by 5 bases. The length of the CDR3 is 17 residues. DNA of the CDR3: TGTGCCAGTAGTATTTGGCTGCAGGGGGTCGTCCACAATGAGCAGTTCTTC. This translates into CASSIWLQGVVHNEQFF.

In regard to this clone: This is likely an artifact of a read error, given a far larger clone one base away. The V gene is TRBV9, the J gene TRBJ2-7; 10 nucleotides line up with TRBD1. CDR1 and CDR2 from the germline V gene are SGDLS and YYNGEE. The CDR3 loop spans 14 amino acids. The CDR3 spells CASSVTGGSYDQYF. In DNA, the CDR3 is TGTGCCAGCAGCGTGACAGGGGGCTCCTACGATCAGTACTTC.

The chain recombines TRBV5-4 with TRBJ1-1; perhaps TRBD1 as D (6 bases). Germline assignment: CDR1 SGHNT and CDR2 YYREEE (reference sequence). The V end lost 3 bases, the J end lost 5 bases, and 14 bases lay between the germline ends. The CDR3 is 14 amino acids. The CDR3 DNA follows: TGTGCCAGCAGCTCGGGCGGGGGCTGGACTGAAGCTTTCTTT. Encoded protein: CASSSGGGWTEAFF.

The genes are TRBV19 and TRBJ2-7, with a weak D call TRBD2 (5 bases). CDR1 is LNHDA, CDR2 SQIVND, per germline (reference sequence). The ends were cut back, 5 bases at V and 3 bases at J, with 11 bases in the middle. The CDR3 is made up of 13 amino acids. This chain's CDR3 is CASSLGLFYEQYF. In DNA, the CDR3 is TGTGCCAGTAGTTTAGGACTTTTCTACGAGCAGTACTTC. Supplemented by reference TRBV19 and TRBJ2-7, the full variable domain reads DGGITQSPKYLFRKEGQNVTLSCEQNLNHDAMYWYRQDPGQGLRLIYYSQIVNDFQKGDIAEGYSVSREKKESFPLTVTSAQKNPTAFYLCASSLGLFYEQYFGPGTRLTVT.

The chain joins TRBV6-1 to TRBJ2-1, with TRBD2 as a possible D gene (5 bases). CDR3 size: 15 residues. CDR1 MNHNS and CDR2 SASEGT come from the germline V gene. V was trimmed by 1 base and J by 8 bases, leaving 15 bases between them. This chain's CDR3 is CASSEVTGSGDEQFF. DNA for the CDR3: TGTGCCAGCAGTGAAGTAACGGGGTCCGGGGATGAGCAGTTCTTC.

The chain couples TRBV2 to TRBJ1-5, with D tentatively TRBD1 (6 bases). The germline V and J ends were trimmed by 10 bases and 4 bases, with 14 bases remaining between them. This CDR3 region has 13 residues. The germline V gene encodes CDR1 SNHLY and CDR2 FYNNEI. CDR3 loop: CAIGGGYNQPQHF. CDR3 nucleotide sequence: TGTGCCATTGGGGGCGGGTATAATCAGCCCCAGCATTTT. The full variable domain, rest sourced from reference TRBV2 and TRBJ1-5, is EPEVTQTPSHQVTQMGQEVILRCVPISNHLYFYWYRQILGQKVEFLVSFYNNEISEKSEIFDDQFSVERPDGSNFTLKIRSTKLEDSAMYFCAIGGGYNQPQHFGDGTRLSIL.

This clone was recorded a few times. V gene TRBV10-2 combines with J gene TRBJ2-3; 7 nucleotides agree with TRBD1. The V segment lost 7 bases and the J segment 1 base; nucleotides outside the gene matches: 5. Germline V gene sequence: CDR1 WSHSY, CDR2 SAAADI. The CDR3 has 14 residues. Written as DNA, the CDR3 is TGCGCCAGCACCACTGGACAGGGCACAGATACGCAGTATTTT. Its translation is CASTTGQGTDTQYF.

In DNA, the CDR3 is TGTGCCAGCAGTTTATCTGCGGGGGTTCCCTACGAGCAGTACTTC. Translated, it gives CASSLSAGVPYEQYF. This sequence joins TRBV27 and TRBJ2-5; the match to TRBD2 covers 7 bases. Judging by the DNA end, TRBJ2-7 fits better; the J call may be wrong. The V gene's germline CDR1 is MNHEY and CDR2 SMNVEV (reference sequence). The CDR3 is 15 amino acids.

The J gene is TRBJ2-1, the V gene TRBV11-2; 13 nucleotides line up with TRBD2. The germline CDR1 and CDR2 sequences are SGHAT and FQNNGV. The CDR3 is made up of 15 amino acids. The ends lost 4 bases at V and 8 bases at J; junction bases unmatched: 5. The CDR3 spells CASSSTSGGGHEQFF. The CDR3 DNA is TGTGCCAGCAGCTCAACTAGCGGGGGGGGCCATGAGCAGTTCTTC.

This rearrangement joins TRBV5-6 to TRBJ2-5; D perhaps matches TRBD2 (5 bases). V lost 1 base and J 2 bases, leaving 9 bases between the germline ends. Per the germline V gene, CDR1 is SGHDT and CDR2 is YYEEEE. The length of the CDR3 is 14 residues. CDR3 DNA: TGTGCCAGCAGCTTGTCCCCGGGGCAAGAGACCCAGTACTTC. Amino acid sequence: CASSLSPGQETQYF.

The rearrangement joins TRBV27 to TRBJ2-3; 7 bases fit TRBD1. Germline values: CDR1 MNHEY, CDR2 SMNVEV (reference sequence). The CDR3 runs to 14 residues. J was trimmed by 4 bases and V by 6 bases; bases with no gene match: 7. CDR3 loop: CASRDTGVADTQYF. CDR3 coding DNA: TGTGCCAGCAGGGACACAGGGGTTGCAGATACGCAGTATTTT.

As for this clone: At one boundary the junction diverges from the germline segment, which might be a read error. The V call is TRBV7-7, the J call TRBJ2-1; 12 bases match TRBD2. This CDR3 region has 18 residues. Germline CDR1 and CDR2: SSHAT and FNYEAQ (reference sequence). CDR3 nucleotide sequence: TGTGCTAGCAGCTTAACCCTAGCGGGGGGGCCGTCCTACAATGAGCAGTTCTTC. Amino acids: CASSLTLAGGPSYNEQFF.

This chain links TRBV27 with TRBJ2-7; TRBD2 agrees at 9 bases. Germline CDR1 MNHEY, CDR2 SMNVEV (reference sequence). J lost 2 bases, V lost 3 bases, and 5 bases had no gene match. This CDR3 has 15 amino acids. The CDR3 reads CASSFSGGSAYEQYF. Written as DNA, the CDR3 is TGTGCCAGCAGTTTTAGCGGGGGCTCAGCCTACGAGCAGTACTTC.

The chain is built from TRBV11-1 and TRBJ2-6; D remains ambiguous. V gave up 2 bases and J gave up 3 bases, with 5 bases separating them. This CDR3 spans 14 amino acids. Germline-derived CDR1 and CDR2 are SGHAT and FQDESV (reference sequence). DNA of the CDR3: TGTGCCAGCAGCTTATCTCTTGGGGCCAACGTCCTGACTTTC. Protein sequence: CASSLSLGANVLTF. The whole variable domain, filled in from reference TRBV11-1 and TRBJ2-6, reads EAEVAQSPRYKITEKSQAVAFWCDPISGHATLYWYRQILGQGPELLVQFQDESVVDDSQLPKDRFSAERLKGVDSTLKIQPAELGDSAMYLCASSLSLGANVLTFGAGSRLTVL.

The V gene is TRBV7-6, the J gene TRBJ2-7, with a tentative D call TRBD1 (5 bases). The CDR3 sequence is 11 residues long. CDR1 is SGHVS and CDR2 is FNYEAQ in the germline V gene. V lost 8 bases and J lost 4, with 9 bases in between. The CDR3 DNA reads TGTGCCAGCGCGCAGGGTTACGAGCAGTACTTC. Translation: CASAQGYEQYF.

The chain is built from TRBV13 and TRBJ2-5, with 8 bases fitting TRBD1. The V segment lost 0 bases and the J segment 7 bases; nucleotides outside the gene matches: 7. Germline V lookup: CDR1 PRHDT, CDR2 FYEKMQ (reference sequence). The CDR3 extends over 15 amino acids. CDR3 region: CASSLGGQGGVTQYF. The CDR3, as DNA: TGTGCCAGCAGCTTAGGCGGACAGGGTGGTGTGACCCAGTACTTC.

V gene TRBV7-9 combines with J gene TRBJ1-2; no clear D gene. Germline-derived CDR1 and CDR2 are SEHNR and FQNEAQ (reference sequence). The V and J ends lost 5 bases and 0 bases respectively, with 13 bases between them. The CDR3 has 15 amino acids. The CDR3 sequence is CASSQTSTTNYGYTF. DNA of the CDR3: TGTGCCAGCAGCCAAACCTCTACTACTAACTATGGCTACACCTTC.

CDR3 amino acids: CAIRKEGSLSTDTQYF. The DNA for the CDR3 is TGTGCCATCAGGAAGGAGGGGTCCCTTAGCACAGATACGCAGTATTTT. The J gene is TRBJ2-3, the V gene TRBV10-3, with D possibly matching TRBD2 (6 bases). The CDR3 is 16 residues long. V was shortened by 6 bases and J by 0 bases, with 16 bases between the two germline ends. CDR1 and CDR2 (germline): ENHRY, SYGVKD.

CDR3 amino acids: CASSLAAGGPGEQFF. CDR3 DNA: TGTGCCAGCAGCTTAGCAGCGGGGGGGCCGGGTGAGCAGTTCTTC. This chain joins TRBV7-9 and TRBJ2-1; 10 nucleotides agree with TRBD2. This CDR3 is built from 15 residues. V lost 0 bases and J lost 9; bases outside the gene matches: 5. CDR1 SEHNR and CDR2 FQNEAQ come from the germline V gene (reference sequence).

The gene calls are TRBV30 and TRBJ1-2; 8 bases align to TRBD1. Losses at the gene ends were 3 bases for V and 6 bases for J; bases not matched to a gene: 6. Germline V gene data show CDR1 as GTSNPN and CDR2 as SVGIG (reference sequence). This CDR3 spans 13 amino acids. The CDR3 sequence is CAWRGDRSHGYTF. The DNA of the CDR3 is TGTGCCTGGAGGGGGGACAGGTCTCATGGCTACACCTTC.